What follows are 9 T cell receptor beta chains derived from one specimen sequenced in a study of shared T cell receptors in the human thymus. Only in-frame clones appear in the TCRdb table, and some are missing; sequencing was by immunoSEQ multiplex PCR. The sample has hundreds of thousands of clones, approximately 95% seen once. Sequencing was carried out using thymocytes. These receptors originate from a human donor.

This clone is a singleton in its sample. This chain connects TRBV11-2 to TRBJ1-1, with a tentative D call TRBD1 (6 bases). This CDR3 is 14 amino acids long. The V end lost 2 bases, the J end lost 0 bases, and 7 bases lay between the germline ends. The germline CDR1 and CDR2 sequences are SGHAT and FQNNGV. The CDR3 is CASSLRTVNTEAFF. The CDR3 DNA follows: TGTGCCAGCAGCTTAAGGACAGTGAACACTGAAGCTTTCTTT.

A single count supports this clone. Here the CDR3 DNA reads TGTGCCAGCACCTTCAGACTAGCGGGACTCTCCTACAATGAGCAGTTCTTC. Translating gives CASTFRLAGLSYNEQFF. The rearrangement links TRBV2 to TRBJ2-1, with 11 bases identical to TRBD2. With V trimmed by 7 bases and J by 0 bases, 8 bases remained unmatched. The CDR3 loop spans 17 amino acids. Per the germline V gene, CDR1 is SNHLY and CDR2 is FYNNEI.

This clone was seen a handful of times. CDR3 in amino acids: CASSRLIGTSNTEAFF. DNA of the CDR3: TGTGCCAGTAGTCGCCTCATCGGGACATCGAACACTGAAGCTTTCTTT. V and J are TRBV19 and TRBJ1-1; TRBD1 is a possible D gene (6 bases). V was trimmed by 5 bases and J by 1 base, leaving 17 bases between them. Germline CDR1 LNHDA, CDR2 SQIVND (reference sequence). The CDR3 is 16 amino acids.

The V gene is TRBV7-2, the J gene TRBJ1-3; tentatively, D is TRBD1 (5 bases). Germline V gene lookup returns CDR1 SGHTA and CDR2 FQGNSA. Trimming pared 1 base from V and 0 bases from J, leaving 10 bases between. The CDR3 extends over 16 amino acids. CDR3 amino acids: CASSLGQQDSGNTIYF. The CDR3 DNA reads as TGTGCCAGCAGCTTAGGACAGCAAGACTCTGGAAACACCATATATTTT.

The rearrangement uses TRBV7-9 and TRBJ2-7, with 9 bases aligning to TRBD2. The V and J ends lost 1 base and 0 bases, in that order; junction bases with no gene match: 7. Germline V gene lookup returns CDR1 SEHNR and CDR2 FQNEAQ (reference sequence). The length of the CDR3 is 17 residues. The CDR3 here is CASSLVVTSGSSYEQYF. Here the CDR3 DNA reads TGTGCCAGCAGCTTAGTCGTTACTAGCGGGTCCTCCTACGAGCAGTACTTC.

The J gene is TRBJ2-7, the V gene TRBV7-9, with D hard to call. Deletions cut 3 bases from V and 2 bases from J, with 14 bases between. CDR1 and CDR2 from the germline V gene are SEHNR and FQNEAQ (reference sequence). The CDR3 contains 15 residues. The CDR3 DNA follows: TGTGCCAGCAGCTTGTCCAGGCCTTCCCCCTACGAGCAGTACTTC. Its translation is CASSLSRPSPYEQYF.

This clone was observed a few times. The gene calls are TRBV5-6 and TRBJ2-1; 13 nucleotides agree with TRBD2. The CDR3 sequence is 17 residues long. Germline CDR1 is SGHDT and CDR2 is YYEEEE. V dropped 2 bases and J dropped 7; count of bases not matched to a gene: 9. The CDR3 is CASSFLTSGRAVNEQFF. DNA for the CDR3: TGTGCCAGCAGCTTTCTTACTAGCGGGAGGGCCGTAAATGAGCAGTTCTTC.

J is TRBJ1-5 and V is TRBV7-6, with 10 bases fitting TRBD1. Germline trimming cut 5 bases from V and 5 bases from J; bases unmatched to any gene: 12. This CDR3 is 17 amino acids long. Germline V gene data show CDR1 as SGHVS and CDR2 as FNYEAQ. The CDR3 loop is CASSGDLGTGADQPQHF. The CDR3 DNA reads TGTGCCAGCAGCGGGGACCTCGGGACAGGGGCGGATCAGCCCCAGCATTTT.

The V gene is TRBV28, the J gene TRBJ2-3, with 8 bases lining up with TRBD2. Germline V lookup: CDR1 MDHEN, CDR2 SYDVKM. V dropped 4 bases and J dropped 1; count of bases not matched to a gene: 1. The CDR3 length is 14 residues. The CDR3 protein is CASSSGLGTDTQYF. The CDR3 DNA reads as TGTGCCAGCAGTTCGGGACTAGGCACAGATACGCAGTATTTT.